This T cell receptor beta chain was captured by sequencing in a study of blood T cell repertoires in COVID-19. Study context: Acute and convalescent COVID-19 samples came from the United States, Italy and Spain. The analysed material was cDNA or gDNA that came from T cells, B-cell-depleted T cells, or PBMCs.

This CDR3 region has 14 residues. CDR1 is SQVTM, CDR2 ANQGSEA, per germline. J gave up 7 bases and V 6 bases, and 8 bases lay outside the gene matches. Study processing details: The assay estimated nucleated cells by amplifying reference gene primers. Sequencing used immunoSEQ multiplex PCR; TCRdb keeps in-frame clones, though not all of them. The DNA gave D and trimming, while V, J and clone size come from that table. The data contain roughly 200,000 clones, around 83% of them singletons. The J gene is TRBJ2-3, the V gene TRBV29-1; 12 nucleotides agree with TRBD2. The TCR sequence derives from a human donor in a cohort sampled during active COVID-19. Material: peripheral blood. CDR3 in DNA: TGCAGCGTCTTCTCGACTAGCGGGAGAAATACGCAGTATTTT. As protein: CSVFSTSGRNTQYF.